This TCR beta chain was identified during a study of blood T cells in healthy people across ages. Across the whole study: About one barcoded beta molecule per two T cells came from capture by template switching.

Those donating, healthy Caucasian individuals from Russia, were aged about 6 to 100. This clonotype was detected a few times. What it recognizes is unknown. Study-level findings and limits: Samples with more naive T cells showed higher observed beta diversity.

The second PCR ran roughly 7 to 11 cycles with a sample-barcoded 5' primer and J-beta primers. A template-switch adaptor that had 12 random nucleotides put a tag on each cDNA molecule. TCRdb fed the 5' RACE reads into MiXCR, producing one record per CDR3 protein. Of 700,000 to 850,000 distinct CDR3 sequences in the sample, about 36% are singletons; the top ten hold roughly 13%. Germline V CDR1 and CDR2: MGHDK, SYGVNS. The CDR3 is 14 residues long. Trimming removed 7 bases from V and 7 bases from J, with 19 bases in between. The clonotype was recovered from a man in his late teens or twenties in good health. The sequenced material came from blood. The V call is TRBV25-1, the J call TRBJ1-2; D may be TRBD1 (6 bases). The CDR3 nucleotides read TGTGCCAGCACCCTGGAGGGGGGGAGCGTTGGCTACACCTTC. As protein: CASTLEGGSVGYTF.